This TCR beta chain was recovered during a study of cytomegalovirus exposure and HLA in healthy donors. This clone was counted only a few times. What it binds is unknown. Primers included in the PCR were 60 Vbeta and 13 Jbeta primers. Sequencing was performed with immunoSEQ multiplex PCR; in TCRdb, only in-frame clones are kept and a portion is missing. The sample has over 150,000 clones, over 70% seen once. Points from the study as a whole: Generally TCR sequences proved uncommon, though certain public TCRs appeared in numerous donors.

From germline, CDR1 is LGHNA and CDR2 YNFKEQ. The CDR3 is 15 residues long. The germline V and J ends were trimmed by 3 bases and 6 bases, with 16 bases remaining between them. The sample comprised PBMCs. This sequence was found in a woman in her 30s in good health and CMV-seropositive. The gene calls are TRBV4-2 and TRBJ2-3; D uncertain. In nucleotides, the CDR3 is TGTGCCAGCAGCCAGGAAGTCAGCGCTAGGGATACGCAGTATTTT. Translation: CASSQEVSARDTQYF.